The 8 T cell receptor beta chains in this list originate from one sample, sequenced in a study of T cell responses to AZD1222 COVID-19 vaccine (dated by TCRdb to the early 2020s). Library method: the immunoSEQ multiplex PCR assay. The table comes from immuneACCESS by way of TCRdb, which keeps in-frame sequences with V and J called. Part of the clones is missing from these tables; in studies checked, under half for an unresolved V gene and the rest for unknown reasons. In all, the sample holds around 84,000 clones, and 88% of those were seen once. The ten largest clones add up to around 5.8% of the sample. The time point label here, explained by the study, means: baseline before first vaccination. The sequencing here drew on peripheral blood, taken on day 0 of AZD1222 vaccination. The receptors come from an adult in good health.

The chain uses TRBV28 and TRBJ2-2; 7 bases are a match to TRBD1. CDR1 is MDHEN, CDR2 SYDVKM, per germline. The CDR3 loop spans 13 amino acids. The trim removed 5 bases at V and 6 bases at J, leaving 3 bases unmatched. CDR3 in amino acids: CASSLGQAGELFF. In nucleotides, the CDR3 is TGTGCCAGCAGTCTCGGACAGGCCGGGGAGCTGTTTTTT. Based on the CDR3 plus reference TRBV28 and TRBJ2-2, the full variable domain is DVKVTQSSRYLVKRTGEKVFLECVQDMDHENMFWYRQDPGLGLRLIYFSYDVKMKEKGDIPEGYSVSREKKERFSLILESASTNQTSMYLCASSLGQAGELFFGEGSRLTVL.

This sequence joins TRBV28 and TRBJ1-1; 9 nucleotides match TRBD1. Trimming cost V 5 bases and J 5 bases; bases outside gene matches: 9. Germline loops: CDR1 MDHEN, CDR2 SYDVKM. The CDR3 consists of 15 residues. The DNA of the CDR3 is TGTGCCAGCAGTCCTCCACAGGGGGCACTAACTGAAGCTTTCTTT. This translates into CASSPPQGALTEAFF.

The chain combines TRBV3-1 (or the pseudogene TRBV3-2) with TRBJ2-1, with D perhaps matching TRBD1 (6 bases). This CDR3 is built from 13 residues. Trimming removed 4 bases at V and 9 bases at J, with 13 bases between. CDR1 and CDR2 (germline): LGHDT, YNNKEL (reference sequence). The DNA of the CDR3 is TGTGCCAGCAGCCCTACAGGGATGGGTGAGCAGTTCTTC. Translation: CASSPTGMGEQFF.

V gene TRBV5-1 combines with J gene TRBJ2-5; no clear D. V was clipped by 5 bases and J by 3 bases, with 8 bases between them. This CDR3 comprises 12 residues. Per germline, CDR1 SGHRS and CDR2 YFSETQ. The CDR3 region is CASRFSEETQYF. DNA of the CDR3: TGCGCCAGCAGGTTCTCAGAAGAGACCCAGTACTTC.

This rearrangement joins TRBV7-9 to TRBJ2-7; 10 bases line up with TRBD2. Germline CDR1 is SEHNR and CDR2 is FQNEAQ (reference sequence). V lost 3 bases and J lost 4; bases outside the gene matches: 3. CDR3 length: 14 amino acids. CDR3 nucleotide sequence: TGTGCCAGCAGCTTCCTAGCGGGGGTATACGAGCAGTACTTC. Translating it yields CASSFLAGVYEQYF.

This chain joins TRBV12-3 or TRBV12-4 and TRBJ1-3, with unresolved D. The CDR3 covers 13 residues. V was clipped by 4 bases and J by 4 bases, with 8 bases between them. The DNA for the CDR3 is TGTGCCAGCAGTTCAGTCGGCGGAAACACCATATATTTT. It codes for CASSSVGGNTIYF.

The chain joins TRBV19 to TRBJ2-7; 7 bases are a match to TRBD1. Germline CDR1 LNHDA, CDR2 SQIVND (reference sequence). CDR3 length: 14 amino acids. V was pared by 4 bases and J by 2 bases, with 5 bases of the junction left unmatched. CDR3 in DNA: TGTGCCAGTAGTAATGTCAGGGGGACCTACGAGCAGTACTTC. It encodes CASSNVRGTYEQYF.

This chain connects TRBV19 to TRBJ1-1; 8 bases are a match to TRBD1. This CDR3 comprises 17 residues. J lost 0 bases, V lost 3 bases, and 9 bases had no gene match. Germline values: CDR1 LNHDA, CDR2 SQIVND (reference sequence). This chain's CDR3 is CASSIRGPTAMNTEAFF. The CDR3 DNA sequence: TGTGCCAGTAGTATCAGGGGGCCGACAGCCATGAACACTGAAGCTTTCTTT.